This T cell receptor (beta chain) was found in a study of control samples from healthy donors and cancer patients (dated by TCRdb to the early 2020s). The junction carries 14 bases between V and J, which are trimmed by 7 bases and 5 bases respectively. The CDR3 sequence holds 13 residues, the cysteine and phenylalanine included. Only the CDR3 DNA is retained, 39 bases long and in frame from the first base. The germline V gene encodes CDR1 ENHRY and CDR2 SYGVKD. In the case of this clone: Its antigen remains undetermined. No base quality information exists; no much larger clone differs at one position.

To prepare the library, the immunoSEQ multiplex PCR assay was applied. TCRdb holds this immuneACCESS table with in-frame rearrangements only. Some clones are missing; in checked studies, unresolved V genes explain under half, and the rest has no known cause. This sample has 98,000 or so clones in its table, and about 80% of those were observed once. The ten biggest clones cover roughly 6.5% of the sample. The sample comprised blood. The chain is assembled from TRBV10-3 and TRBJ1-1, with the D gene not clear enough to name. This TCR was recovered from a man aged 18 to 29 in good health. The CDR3 protein is CAITRELGTEAFF. The nucleotide sequence is TGTGCCATCACTAGGGAACTCGGGACTGAAGCTTTCTTT.